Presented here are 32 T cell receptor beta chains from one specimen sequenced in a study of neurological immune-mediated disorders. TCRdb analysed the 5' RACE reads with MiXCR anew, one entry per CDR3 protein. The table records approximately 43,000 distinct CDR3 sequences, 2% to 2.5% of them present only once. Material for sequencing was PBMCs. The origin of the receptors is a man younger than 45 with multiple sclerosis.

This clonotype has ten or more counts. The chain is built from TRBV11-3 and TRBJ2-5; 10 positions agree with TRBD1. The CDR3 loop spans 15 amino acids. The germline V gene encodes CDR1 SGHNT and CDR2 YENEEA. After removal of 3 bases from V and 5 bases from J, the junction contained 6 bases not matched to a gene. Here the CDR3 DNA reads TGTGCCAGCAGCTTTGGGACAGGGGATTTTGAGACCCAGTACTTC. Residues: CASSFGTGDFETQYF.

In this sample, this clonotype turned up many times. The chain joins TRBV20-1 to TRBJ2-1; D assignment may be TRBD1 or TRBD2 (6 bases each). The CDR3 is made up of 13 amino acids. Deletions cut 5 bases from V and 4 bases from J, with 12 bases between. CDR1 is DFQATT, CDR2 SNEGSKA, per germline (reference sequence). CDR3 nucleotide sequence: TGCAGTGCTCGGGGGCTAGGATACAATGAGCAGTTCTTC. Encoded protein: CSARGLGYNEQFF.

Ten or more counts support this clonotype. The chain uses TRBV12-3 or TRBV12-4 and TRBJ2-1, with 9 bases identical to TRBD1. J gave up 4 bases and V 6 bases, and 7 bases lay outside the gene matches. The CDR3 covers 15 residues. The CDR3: CASRKTGTGYNEQFF. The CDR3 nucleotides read TGTGCCAGCAGGAAAACCGGGACAGGGTACAATGAGCAGTTCTTC.

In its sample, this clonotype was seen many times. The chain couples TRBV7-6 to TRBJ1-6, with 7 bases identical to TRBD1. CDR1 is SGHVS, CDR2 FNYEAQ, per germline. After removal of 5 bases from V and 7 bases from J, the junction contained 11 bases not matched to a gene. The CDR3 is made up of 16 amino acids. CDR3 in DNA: TGTGCCAGCAGCCCTGGGACAGCGGGTGTCAATTCACCCCTCCACTTT. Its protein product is CASSPGTAGVNSPLHF.

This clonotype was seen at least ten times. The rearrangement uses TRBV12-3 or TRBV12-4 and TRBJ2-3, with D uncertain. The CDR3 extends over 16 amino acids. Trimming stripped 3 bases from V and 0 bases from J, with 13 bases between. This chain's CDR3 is CASSFESAASTDTQYF. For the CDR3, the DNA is TGTGCCAGCAGTTTCGAATCAGCTGCTAGCACAGATACGCAGTATTTT.

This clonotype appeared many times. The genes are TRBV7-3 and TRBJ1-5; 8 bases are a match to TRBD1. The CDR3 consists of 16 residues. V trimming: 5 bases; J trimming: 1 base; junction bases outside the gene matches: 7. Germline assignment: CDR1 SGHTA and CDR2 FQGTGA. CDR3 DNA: TGTGCCAGCAGCCTCTTGGACAGGGCGAGCAATCAGCCCCAGCATTTT. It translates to CASSLLDRASNQPQHF. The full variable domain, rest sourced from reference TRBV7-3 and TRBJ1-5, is GAGVSQTPSNKVTEKGKYVELRCDPISGHTALYWYRQSLGQGPEFLIYFQGTGAADDSGLPNDRFFAVRPEGSVSTLKIQRTERGDSAVYLCASSLLDRASNQPQHFGDGTRLSIL.

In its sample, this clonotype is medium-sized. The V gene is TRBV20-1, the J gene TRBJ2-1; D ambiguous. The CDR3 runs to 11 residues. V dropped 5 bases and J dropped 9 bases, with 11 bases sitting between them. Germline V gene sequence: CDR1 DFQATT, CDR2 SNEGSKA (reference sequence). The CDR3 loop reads CSALLVAEQFF. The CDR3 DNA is TGCAGTGCTCTCCTGGTTGCTGAGCAGTTCTTC.

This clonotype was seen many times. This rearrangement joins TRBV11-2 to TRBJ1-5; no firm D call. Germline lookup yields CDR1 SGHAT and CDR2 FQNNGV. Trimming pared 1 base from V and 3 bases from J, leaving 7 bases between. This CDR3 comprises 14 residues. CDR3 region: CASSLGQNNQPQHF. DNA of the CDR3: TGTGCCAGCAGCTTAGGTCAGAACAATCAGCCCCAGCATTTT.

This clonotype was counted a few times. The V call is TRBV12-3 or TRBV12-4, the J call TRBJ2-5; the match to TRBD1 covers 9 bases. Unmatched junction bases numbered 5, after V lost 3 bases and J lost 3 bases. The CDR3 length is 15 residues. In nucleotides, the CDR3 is TGTGCCAGCAGTTTTAGGGGACAGGGAGAAGAGACCCAGTACTTC. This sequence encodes CASSFRGQGEETQYF.

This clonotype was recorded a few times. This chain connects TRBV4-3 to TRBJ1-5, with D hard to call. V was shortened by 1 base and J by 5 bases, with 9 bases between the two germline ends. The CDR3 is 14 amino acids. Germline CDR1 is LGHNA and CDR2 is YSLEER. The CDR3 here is CASSQVAGYQPQHF. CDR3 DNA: TGCGCCAGCAGCCAAGTGGCAGGCTATCAGCCCCAGCATTTT.

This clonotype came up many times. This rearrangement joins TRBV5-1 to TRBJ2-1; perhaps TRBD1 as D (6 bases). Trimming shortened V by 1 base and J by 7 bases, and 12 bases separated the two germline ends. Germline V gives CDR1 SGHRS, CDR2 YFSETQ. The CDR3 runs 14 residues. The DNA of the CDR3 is TGCGCCAGCAGCTTGATGGGGGCGAGGAATGAGCAGTTCTTC. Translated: CASSLMGARNEQFF. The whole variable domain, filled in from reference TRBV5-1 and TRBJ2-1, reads KAGVTQTPRYLIKTRGQQVTLSCSPISGHRSVSWYQQTPGQGLQFLFEYFSETQRNKGNFPGRFSGRQFSNSRSEMNVSTLELGDSALYLCASSLMGARNEQFFGPGTRLTVL.

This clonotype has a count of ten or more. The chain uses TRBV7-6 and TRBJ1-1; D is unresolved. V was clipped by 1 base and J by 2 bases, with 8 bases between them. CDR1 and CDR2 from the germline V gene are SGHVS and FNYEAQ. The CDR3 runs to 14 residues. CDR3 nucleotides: TGTGCCAGCAGCTTAGATGGAGGAAACACTGAAGCTTTCTTT. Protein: CASSLDGGNTEAFF.

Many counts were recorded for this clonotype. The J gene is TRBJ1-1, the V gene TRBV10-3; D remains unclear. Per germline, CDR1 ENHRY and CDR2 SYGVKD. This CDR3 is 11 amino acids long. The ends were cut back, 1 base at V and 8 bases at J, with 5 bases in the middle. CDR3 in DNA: TGTGCCATCAGTGAGTTTCAGGAAGCTTTCTTT. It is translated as CAISEFQEAFF.

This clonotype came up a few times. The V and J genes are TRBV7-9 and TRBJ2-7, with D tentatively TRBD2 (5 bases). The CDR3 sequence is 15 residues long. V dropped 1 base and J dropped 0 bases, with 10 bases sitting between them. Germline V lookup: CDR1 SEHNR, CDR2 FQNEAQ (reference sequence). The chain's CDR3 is CASSLGVGSSYEQYF. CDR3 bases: TGTGCCAGCAGCTTAGGGGTAGGGAGCTCCTACGAGCAGTACTTC.

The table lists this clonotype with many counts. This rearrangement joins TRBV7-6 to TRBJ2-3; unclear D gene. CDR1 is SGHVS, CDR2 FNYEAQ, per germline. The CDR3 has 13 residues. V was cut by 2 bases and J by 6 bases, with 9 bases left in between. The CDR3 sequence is CASSLSATDTQYF. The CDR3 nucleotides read TGTGCCAGCAGCTTATCAGCGACTGATACGCAGTATTTT.

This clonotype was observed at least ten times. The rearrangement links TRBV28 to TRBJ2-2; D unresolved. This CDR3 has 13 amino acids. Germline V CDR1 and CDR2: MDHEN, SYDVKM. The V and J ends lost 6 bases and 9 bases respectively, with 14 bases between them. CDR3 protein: CASSRYSQRELFF. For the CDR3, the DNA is TGTGCCAGCAGCAGGTACAGCCAGAGGGAGCTGTTTTTT. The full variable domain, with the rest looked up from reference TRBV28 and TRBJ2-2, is DVKVTQSSRYLVKRTGEKVFLECVQDMDHENMFWYRQDPGLGLRLIYFSYDVKMKEKGDIPEGYSVSREKKERFSLILESASTNQTSMYLCASSRYSQRELFFGEGSRLTVL.

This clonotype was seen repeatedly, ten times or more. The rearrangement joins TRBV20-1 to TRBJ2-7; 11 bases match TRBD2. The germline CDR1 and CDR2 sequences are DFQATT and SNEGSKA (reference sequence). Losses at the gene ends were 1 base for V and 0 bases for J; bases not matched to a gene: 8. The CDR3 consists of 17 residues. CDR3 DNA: TGCAGTGCTAGAGTGGGGACTAGCGGAGACCTCTCCTACGAGCAGTACTTC. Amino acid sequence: CSARVGTSGDLSYEQYF.

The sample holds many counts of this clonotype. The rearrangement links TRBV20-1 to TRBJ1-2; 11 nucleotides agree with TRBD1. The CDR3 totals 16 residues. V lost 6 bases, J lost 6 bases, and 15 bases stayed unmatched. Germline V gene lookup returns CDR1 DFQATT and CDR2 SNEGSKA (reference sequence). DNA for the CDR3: TGCAGTGCCCCAGCGCTCGGACAGGGGGCTGGTAATGGCTACACCTTC. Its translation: CSAPALGQGAGNGYTF.

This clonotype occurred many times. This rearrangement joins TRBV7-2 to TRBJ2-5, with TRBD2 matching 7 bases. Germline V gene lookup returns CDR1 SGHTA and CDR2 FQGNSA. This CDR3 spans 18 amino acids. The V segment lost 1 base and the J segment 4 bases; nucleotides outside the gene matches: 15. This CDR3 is CASSLGRGRAYPLETQYF. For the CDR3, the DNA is TGTGCCAGCAGCTTAGGTCGTGGGAGGGCGTACCCCCTAGAGACCCAGTACTTC.

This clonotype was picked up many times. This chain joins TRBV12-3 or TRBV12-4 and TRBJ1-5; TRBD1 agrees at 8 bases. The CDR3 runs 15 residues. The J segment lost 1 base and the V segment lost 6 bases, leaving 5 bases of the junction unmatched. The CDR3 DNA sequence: TGTGCCAGCAGGTCAGGGGGCTTAAGCAATCAGCCCCAGCATTTT. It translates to CASRSGGLSNQPQHF.

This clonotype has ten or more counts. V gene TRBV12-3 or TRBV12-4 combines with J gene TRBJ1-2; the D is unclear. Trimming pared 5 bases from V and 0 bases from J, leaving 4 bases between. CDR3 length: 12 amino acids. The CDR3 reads CASSEANYGYTF. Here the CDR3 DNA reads TGTGCCAGCAGTGAAGCTAACTATGGCTACACCTTC.

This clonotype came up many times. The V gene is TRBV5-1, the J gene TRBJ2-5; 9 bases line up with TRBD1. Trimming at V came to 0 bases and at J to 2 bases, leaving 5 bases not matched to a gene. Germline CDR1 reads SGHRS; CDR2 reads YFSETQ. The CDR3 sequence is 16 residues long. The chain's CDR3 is CASSLVSGTGQETQYF. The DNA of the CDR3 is TGCGCCAGCAGCTTGGTATCCGGGACAGGGCAAGAGACCCAGTACTTC.

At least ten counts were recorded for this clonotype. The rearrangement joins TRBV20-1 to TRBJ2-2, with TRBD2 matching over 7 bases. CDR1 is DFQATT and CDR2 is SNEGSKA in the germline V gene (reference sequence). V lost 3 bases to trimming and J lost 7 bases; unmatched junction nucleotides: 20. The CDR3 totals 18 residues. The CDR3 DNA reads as TGCAGTGCTAGGAAAGGAGGGTCTAGCGGAAGACGGGACGGGGAGCTGTTTTTT. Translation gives CSARKGGSSGRRDGELFF.

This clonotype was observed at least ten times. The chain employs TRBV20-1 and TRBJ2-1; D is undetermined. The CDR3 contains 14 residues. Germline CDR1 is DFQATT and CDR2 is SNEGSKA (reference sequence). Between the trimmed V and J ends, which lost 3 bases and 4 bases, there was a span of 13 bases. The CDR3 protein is CSARANDVYNEQFF. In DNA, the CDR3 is TGCAGTGCTAGGGCGAACGATGTATACAATGAGCAGTTCTTC.

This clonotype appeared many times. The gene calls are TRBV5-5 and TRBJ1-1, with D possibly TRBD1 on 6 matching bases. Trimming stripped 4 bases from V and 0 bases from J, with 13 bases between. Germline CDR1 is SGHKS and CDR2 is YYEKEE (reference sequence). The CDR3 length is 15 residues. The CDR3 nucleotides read TGTGCCAGCAGCCAACGGACAGATCTGAACACTGAAGCTTTCTTT. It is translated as CASSQRTDLNTEAFF.

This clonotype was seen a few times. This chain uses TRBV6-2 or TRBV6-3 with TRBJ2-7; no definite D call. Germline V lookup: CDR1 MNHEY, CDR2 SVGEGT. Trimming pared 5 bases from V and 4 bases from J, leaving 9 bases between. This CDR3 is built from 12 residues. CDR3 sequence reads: CASSRQEYEQYF. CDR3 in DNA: TGTGCCAGCAGTCGACAAGAGTACGAGCAGTACTTC.

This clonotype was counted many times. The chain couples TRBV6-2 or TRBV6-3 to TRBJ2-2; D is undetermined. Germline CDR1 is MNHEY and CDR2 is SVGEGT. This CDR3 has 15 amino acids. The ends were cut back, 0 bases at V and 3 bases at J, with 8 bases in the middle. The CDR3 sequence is CASSYSPVYTGELFF. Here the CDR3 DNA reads TGTGCCAGCAGTTACTCCCCCGTTTACACCGGGGAGCTGTTTTTT.

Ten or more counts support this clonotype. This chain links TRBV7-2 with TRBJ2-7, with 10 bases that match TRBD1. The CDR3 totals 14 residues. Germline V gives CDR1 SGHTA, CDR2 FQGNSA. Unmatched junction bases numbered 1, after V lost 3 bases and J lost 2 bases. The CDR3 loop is CASSLGQGTYEQYF. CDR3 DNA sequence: TGTGCCAGCAGCTTGGGACAGGGGACCTACGAGCAGTACTTC.

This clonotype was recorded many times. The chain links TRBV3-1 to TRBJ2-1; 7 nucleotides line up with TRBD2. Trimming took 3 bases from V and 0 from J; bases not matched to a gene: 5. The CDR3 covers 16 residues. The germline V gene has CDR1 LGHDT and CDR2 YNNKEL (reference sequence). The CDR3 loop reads CASSHLAEDSYNEQFF. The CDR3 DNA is TGTGCCAGCAGCCATCTAGCGGAAGACTCCTACAATGAGCAGTTCTTC.

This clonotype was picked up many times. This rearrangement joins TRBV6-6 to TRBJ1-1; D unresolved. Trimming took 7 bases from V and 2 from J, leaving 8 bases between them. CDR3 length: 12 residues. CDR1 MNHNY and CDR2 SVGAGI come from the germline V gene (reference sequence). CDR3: CASIMGNTEAFF. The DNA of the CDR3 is TGTGCCAGCATTATGGGTAACACTGAAGCTTTCTTT.

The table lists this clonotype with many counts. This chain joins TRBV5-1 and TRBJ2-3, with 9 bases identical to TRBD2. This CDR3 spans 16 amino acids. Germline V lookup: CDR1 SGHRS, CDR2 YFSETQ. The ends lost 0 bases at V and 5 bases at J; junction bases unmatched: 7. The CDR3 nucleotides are TGCGCCAGCAGCTTGGAAGGTAGCGGGAGTAGAGATACGCAGTATTTT. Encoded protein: CASSLEGSGSRDTQYF. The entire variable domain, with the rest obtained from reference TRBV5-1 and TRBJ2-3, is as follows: KAGVTQTPRYLIKTRGQQVTLSCSPISGHRSVSWYQQTPGQGLQFLFEYFSETQRNKGNFPGRFSGRQFSNSRSEMNVSTLELGDSALYLCASSLEGSGSRDTQYFGPGTRLTVL.

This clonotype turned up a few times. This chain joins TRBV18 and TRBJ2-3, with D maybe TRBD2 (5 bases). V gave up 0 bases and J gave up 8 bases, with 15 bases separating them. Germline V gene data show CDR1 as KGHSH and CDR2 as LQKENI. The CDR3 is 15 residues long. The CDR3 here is CASSPPTGSRRTQYF. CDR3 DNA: TGTGCCAGCTCACCACCAACTGGGAGTCGCCGTACGCAGTATTTT.